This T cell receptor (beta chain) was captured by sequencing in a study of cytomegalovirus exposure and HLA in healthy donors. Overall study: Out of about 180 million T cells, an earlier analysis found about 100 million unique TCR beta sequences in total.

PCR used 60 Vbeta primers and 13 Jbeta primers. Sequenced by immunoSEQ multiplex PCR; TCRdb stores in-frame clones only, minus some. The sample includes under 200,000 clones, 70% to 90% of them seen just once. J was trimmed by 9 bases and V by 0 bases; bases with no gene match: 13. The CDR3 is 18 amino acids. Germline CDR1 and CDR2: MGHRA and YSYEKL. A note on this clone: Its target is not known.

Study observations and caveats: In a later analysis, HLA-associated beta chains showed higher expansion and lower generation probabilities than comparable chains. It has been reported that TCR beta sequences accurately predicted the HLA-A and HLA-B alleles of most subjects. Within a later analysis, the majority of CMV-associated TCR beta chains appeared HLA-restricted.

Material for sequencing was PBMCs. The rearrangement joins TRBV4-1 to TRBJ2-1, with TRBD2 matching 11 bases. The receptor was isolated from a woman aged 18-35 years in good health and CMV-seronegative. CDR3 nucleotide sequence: TGCGCCAGCAGCCAAGAGACGGGTGTAGCGGGAGGGGACGGTGAGCAGTTCTTC. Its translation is CASSQETGVAGGDGEQFF.